This T cell receptor beta chain was retrieved from a study of a mutant IDH1 vaccine in newly diagnosed glioma listed by TCRdb under 2021. In the study overall: Eight vaccinations were administered to patients in weeks 1, 3, 5, 7, 11, 15, 19 and 23, corresponding to visits V03 through V10. In the chemotherapy-containing groups, vaccination started alongside temozolomide cycles, whereas in patients who had radiotherapy alone it started 4-6 weeks after radiotherapy. Of the roughly 30 treated patients, 62.5% were male and about 40% were female, and a mean age of 40.4 years was recorded. Before enrollment, most patients had been given radiochemotherapy with temozolomide as standard therapy, while the rest had received either radiotherapy alone or temozolomide alone. Peripheral blood samples were drawn at six visits, namely V03 (baseline), V05, V07, V10, V12 and V13. For exploratory analyses, longitudinal TCRB deep sequencing was carried out in about 25 treated patients wherever samples were available.

The CDR3, from cysteine to phenylalanine, totals 13 residues. Only the CDR3 part of the read is kept: 39 bases, read in frame from the first base. The germline V gene gives CDR1 as SGHTA and CDR2 as FQGNSA. The paper as a whole reports these results and caveats: Vaccine-induced immune responses across multiple MHC alleles were detected in 85% to 95% of patients. Changes in the top peripheral T cell clonotypes picked up by TCRB sequencing did not appear to be linked to pseudoprogression. According to the authors, sample limitations meant that analyses of patient blood samples could not be reproduced. PBMC samples for TCRB deep sequencing were selected based on availability.

About this clone itself: Its antigen remains unidentified. No base quality values were provided; no much bigger clone lies one nucleotide off.

What the time point label conveys for this sample: week 23, last vaccination. Every vaccine dose consisted of 300 ug of a 20-mer mutant IDH1 peptide in Montanide, administered subcutaneously together with topical imiquimod. Newly diagnosed WHO grade 3 or 4 IDH1-mutant astrocytomas showing loss of nuclear ATRX were present in the donors. The samples were drawn from NOA16, a multicentre, single-arm, open-label phase I trial in Germany that tested a mutant IDH1 peptide vaccine in humans for the first time. Genomic DNA for TCRB sequencing was extracted from EDTA blood using the DNeasy Blood and Tissue Kit. The library was prepared using the immunoSEQ multiplex PCR assay. The hsTCRB Kit was used according to the manufacturer's protocol to amplify rearranged TCR beta chain sequences. TCRB libraries were sequenced on an Illumina MiSeq. For the original study's pipeline: Demultiplexing, trimming and gene mapping were performed with the kit vendor's proprietary platform. Imported from immuneACCESS, the table was reduced by TCRdb to in-frame sequences with V and J called. These copies leave out some clones; in studies compared against another copy, an unresolved V gene accounts for under half, and the cause of the remainder is not known. V, J and clone size are those of that table, while D and trimming were read from the DNA. Within this sample are over 35,000 clones, with about four fifths of them counted one time only. The ten top clones hold just over 5% of the sample.

This TCR was recovered from a man aged 35-49 years with glioma. The sample here was PBMCs, taken from a glioma patient whose treatment included an IDH1 peptide vaccine. The chain is made from TRBV7-2 and TRBJ2-5; a weak D assignment points to TRBD2 (5 bases agree). The J call may be faulty, since TRBJ2-7 better matches the DNA end. The CDR3 in this case is CASSLSLAPEQYF. The sequence in DNA is TGTGCCAGCAGCTTGAGTCTAGCTCCCGAGCAGTACTTC.